These 15 T cell receptor beta chains were all obtained from the same sample, sequenced in a study of blood T cell repertoires in COVID-19. The method was immunoSEQ multiplex PCR; TCRdb's version includes in-frame clones alone and lacks a portion of them. Altogether some 400,000 clones are present, around 91% being singletons, with the ten largest covering 6.5%. Sample: peripheral blood. These receptors all come from a man in his late teens or twenties with active or convalescent COVID-19.

The V and J genes are TRBV19 and TRBJ1-4; no firm D call. This CDR3 contains 15 residues. In germline, CDR1 is LNHDA, CDR2 SQIVND (reference sequence). V was clipped by 5 bases and J by 8 bases, with 18 bases between them. CDR3 coding DNA: TGTGCCAGTAGTTTCGGACTCTTTACGGTCGAAAAACTGTTTTTT. Protein sequence: CASSFGLFTVEKLFF. The full variable domain, its missing parts supplied by reference TRBV19 and TRBJ1-4, is DGGITQSPKYLFRKEGQNVTLSCEQNLNHDAMYWYRQDPGQGLRLIYYSQIVNDFQKGDIAEGYSVSREKKESFPLTVTSAQKNPTAFYLCASSFGLFTVEKLFFGSGTQLSVL.

The rearrangement joins TRBV5-5 to TRBJ2-1; TRBD1 matches 8 bases. Trimming at V came to 0 bases and at J to 1 base, leaving 3 bases not matched to a gene. The CDR3 covers 16 residues. Germline assignment: CDR1 SGHKS and CDR2 YYEKEE (reference sequence). The CDR3 region has the DNA TGTGCCAGCAGCTTGGGCGGGACAGGATCCTACAATGAGCAGTTCTTC. Translated, it gives CASSLGGTGSYNEQFF.

CDR3 in amino acids: CASGGRGRSNYGYTF. The CDR3, as DNA: TGTGCCAGCGGGGGAAGGGGGCGATCTAACTATGGCTACACCTTC. The J gene is TRBJ1-2, the V gene TRBV11-2, with 7 bases that match TRBD1. CDR1 and CDR2 (germline): SGHAT, FQNNGV. This CDR3 comprises 15 residues. The V segment lost 8 bases and the J segment 0 bases; nucleotides outside the gene matches: 9.

V usage is TRBV5-1 and J usage is TRBJ1-3, with TRBD1 matching over 9 bases. Trimming at V came to 4 bases and at J to 4 bases, leaving 9 bases not matched to a gene. The CDR3 runs to 16 residues. Per germline, CDR1 SGHRS and CDR2 YFSETQ. CDR3 DNA: TGCGCCAGCAGCCTCACCGGGACAGGGATAGGAAACACCATATATTTT. This sequence encodes CASSLTGTGIGNTIYF.

This clone was detected a few times. The chain joins TRBV7-2 to TRBJ2-7; 8 bases align to TRBD1. The CDR3 loop spans 16 amino acids. Germline V gene sequence: CDR1 SGHTA, CDR2 FQGNSA. V gave up 1 base and J gave up 6 bases; unmatched junction bases: 11. The CDR3 here is CASSLGLAGGLTEQYF. As DNA, the CDR3 is TGTGCCAGCAGCTTAGGGTTGGCAGGGGGCTTGACCGAGCAGTACTTC.

This sequence joins TRBV2 and TRBJ1-2; TRBD1 is a possible D gene (5 bases). The CDR3 runs 14 residues. Trimming took off 1 base at V and 1 base at J, with 7 bases between the two ends. Germline V lookup: CDR1 SNHLY, CDR2 FYNNEI. The CDR3, as DNA: TGTGCCAGCAGTGAAGGGCAGGGTAACTATGGCTACACCTTC. Its protein product is CASSEGQGNYGYTF.

V usage is TRBV9 and J usage is TRBJ2-1, with TRBD2 identical over 7 bases. V lost 4 bases, J lost 7 bases, and 17 bases stayed unmatched. The CDR3 totals 17 residues. The germline CDR1 and CDR2 sequences are SGDLS and YYNGEE. Here the CDR3 DNA reads TGTGCCAGCAGCCTCGCGACTAGCCCTAAGGGGTTGAATGAGCAGTTCTTC. Its protein is CASSLATSPKGLNEQFF.

The rearrangement links TRBV19 to TRBJ2-2, with D perhaps TRBD1 (6 bases). Germline CDR1 LNHDA, CDR2 SQIVND (reference sequence). The length of the CDR3 is 13 residues. The ends were cut back, 7 bases at V and 4 bases at J, with 10 bases in the middle. The CDR3 bases are TGTGCCAGTACAGGGGTTTCCACCGGGGAGCTGTTTTTT. Translated: CASTGVSTGELFF.

This chain connects TRBV6-5 to TRBJ1-4; 7 positions agree with TRBD1. The J segment lost 4 bases and the V segment lost 5 bases, leaving 7 bases of the junction unmatched. Germline V CDR1 and CDR2: MNHEY, SVGAGI. This CDR3 spans 15 amino acids. CDR3 nucleotide sequence: TGTGCCAGCAGTAACGACAGGGTACTTAATGAAAAACTGTTTTTT. It is translated as CASSNDRVLNEKLFF.

V and J are TRBV11-3 and TRBJ2-3, with TRBD2 matching 8 bases. Germline-derived CDR1 and CDR2 are SGHNT and YENEEA. Trimming cost V 6 bases and J 1 base; bases outside gene matches: 15. The CDR3 loop spans 18 amino acids. DNA for the CDR3: TGTGCCAGCAGTCTTCGGGGGGGCAGGGCTATTGGCACAGATACGCAGTATTTT. This gives the protein CASSLRGGRAIGTDTQYF.

The count of this clone is one. V and J are TRBV28 and TRBJ1-2; no clear D gene. With 3 bases removed from V and 0 bases from J, the gap between germline ends came to 8 bases. There are 14 residues in the CDR3. Germline V gene lookup returns CDR1 MDHEN and CDR2 SYDVKM. The CDR3 is CASSLVVPNYGYTF. The CDR3 nucleotides are TGTGCCAGCAGTTTGGTAGTCCCTAACTATGGCTACACCTTC.

This clone occurred many times. V is TRBV10-2 and J is TRBJ2-1; 14 bases map to TRBD2. The CDR3 contains 15 residues. The germline CDR1 and CDR2 sequences are WSHSY and SAAADI. V lost 7 bases and J lost 7; bases outside the gene matches: 6. CDR3: CASIVTSGRANEQFF. CDR3 coding DNA: TGCGCCAGCATTGTGACTAGCGGGAGGGCGAATGAGCAGTTCTTC.

This chain connects TRBV6-2 or TRBV6-3 to TRBJ2-3; TRBD2 aligns across 8 bases. V trimming: 5 bases; J trimming: 0 bases; junction bases outside the gene matches: 16. CDR1 and CDR2 from the germline V gene are MNHEY and SVGEGT. The CDR3 spans 19 residues. The DNA for the CDR3 is TGTGCCAGCAGTGATCGGATGCTGTTACGGGGGGGTAGCACAGATACGCAGTATTTT. It specifies CASSDRMLLRGGSTDTQYF.

V usage is TRBV6-4 and J usage is TRBJ1-2, with 7 bases matching TRBD1. Unmatched junction bases numbered 11, after V lost 8 bases and J lost 8 bases. The CDR3 extends over 13 amino acids. Germline V gene lookup returns CDR1 MRHNA and CDR2 SNTAGT. CDR3 residues: CASPLQGNWGYTF. DNA of the CDR3: TGTGCCAGCCCCCTACAGGGGAATTGGGGCTACACCTTC.

V gene TRBV9 combines with J gene TRBJ2-3, with TRBD2 identical over 9 bases. Germline lookup yields CDR1 SGDLS and CDR2 YYNGEE. The CDR3 spans 16 residues. The V segment lost 3 bases and the J segment 1 base; nucleotides outside the gene matches: 6. CDR3 nucleotide sequence: TGTGCCAGCAGCGCCTCCAGGACTAGCGGCACAGATACGCAGTATTTT. This sequence encodes CASSASRTSGTDTQYF.